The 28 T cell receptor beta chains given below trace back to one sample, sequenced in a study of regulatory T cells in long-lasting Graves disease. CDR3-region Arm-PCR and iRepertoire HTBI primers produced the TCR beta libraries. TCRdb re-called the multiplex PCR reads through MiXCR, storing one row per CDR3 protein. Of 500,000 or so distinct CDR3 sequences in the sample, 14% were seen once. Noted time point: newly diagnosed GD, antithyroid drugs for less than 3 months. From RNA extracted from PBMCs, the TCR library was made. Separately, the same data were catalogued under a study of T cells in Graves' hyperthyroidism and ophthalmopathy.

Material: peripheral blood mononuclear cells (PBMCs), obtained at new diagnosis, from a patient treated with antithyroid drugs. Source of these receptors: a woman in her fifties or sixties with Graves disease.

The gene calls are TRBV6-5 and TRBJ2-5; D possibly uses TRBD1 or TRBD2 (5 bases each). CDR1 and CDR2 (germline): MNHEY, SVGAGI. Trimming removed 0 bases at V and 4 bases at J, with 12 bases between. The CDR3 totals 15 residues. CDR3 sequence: CASSYSARAGETQYF. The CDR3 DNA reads TGTGCCAGCAGTTACTCGGCCAGGGCGGGAGAGACCCAGTACTTC.

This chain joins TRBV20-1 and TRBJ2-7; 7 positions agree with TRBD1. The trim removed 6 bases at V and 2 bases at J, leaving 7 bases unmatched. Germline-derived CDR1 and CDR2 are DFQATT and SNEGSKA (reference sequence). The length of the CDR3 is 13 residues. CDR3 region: CSARRQGPYEQYF. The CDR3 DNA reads TGCAGTGCCCGAAGACAGGGCCCCTACGAGCAGTACTTC.

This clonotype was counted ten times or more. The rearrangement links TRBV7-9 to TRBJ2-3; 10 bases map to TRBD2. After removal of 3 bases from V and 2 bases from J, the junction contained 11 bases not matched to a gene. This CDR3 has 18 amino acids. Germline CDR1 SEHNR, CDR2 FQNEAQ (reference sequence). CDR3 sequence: CASSFAELAGTNTDTQYF. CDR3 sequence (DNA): TGTGCCAGCAGCTTCGCTGAACTAGCGGGAACAAACACAGATACGCAGTATTTT.

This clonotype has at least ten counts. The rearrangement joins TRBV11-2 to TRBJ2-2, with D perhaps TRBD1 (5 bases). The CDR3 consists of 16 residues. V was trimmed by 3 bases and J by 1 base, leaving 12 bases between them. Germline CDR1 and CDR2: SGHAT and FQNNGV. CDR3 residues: CASSLVTEWNTGELFF. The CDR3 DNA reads TGTGCCAGCAGCTTGGTGACAGAATGGAACACCGGGGAGCTGTTTTTT.

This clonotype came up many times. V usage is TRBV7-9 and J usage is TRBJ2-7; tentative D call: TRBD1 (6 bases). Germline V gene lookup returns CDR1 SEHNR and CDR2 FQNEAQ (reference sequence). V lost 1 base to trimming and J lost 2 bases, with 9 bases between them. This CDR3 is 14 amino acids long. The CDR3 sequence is CASSLGGQAYEQYF. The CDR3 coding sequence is TGTGCCAGCAGCTTAGGGGGACAAGCCTACGAGCAGTACTTC.

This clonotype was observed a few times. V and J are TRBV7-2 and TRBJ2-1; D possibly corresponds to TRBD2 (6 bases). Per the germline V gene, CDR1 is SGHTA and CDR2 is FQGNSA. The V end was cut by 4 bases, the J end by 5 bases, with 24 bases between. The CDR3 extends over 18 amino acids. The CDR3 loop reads CASSSRRRLAREHNEQFF. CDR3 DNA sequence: TGTGCCAGCAGCTCCAGGCGCCGACTCGCTCGGGAGCACAATGAGCAGTTCTTC.

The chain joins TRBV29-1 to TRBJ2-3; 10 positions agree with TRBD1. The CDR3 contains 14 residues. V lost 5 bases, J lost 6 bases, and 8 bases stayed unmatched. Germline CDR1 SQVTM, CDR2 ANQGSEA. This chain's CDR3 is CSVTPRQGADTQYF. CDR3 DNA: TGCAGCGTTACTCCGAGACAGGGGGCGGATACGCAGTATTTT.

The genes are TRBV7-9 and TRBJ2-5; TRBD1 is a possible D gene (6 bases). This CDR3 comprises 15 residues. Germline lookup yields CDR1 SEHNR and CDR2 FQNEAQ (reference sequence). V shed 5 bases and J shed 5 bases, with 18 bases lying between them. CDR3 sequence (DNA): TGTGCCAGCAGCGTAGGACAGTCCCCTGGGGAGACCCAGTACTTC. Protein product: CASSVGQSPGETQYF.

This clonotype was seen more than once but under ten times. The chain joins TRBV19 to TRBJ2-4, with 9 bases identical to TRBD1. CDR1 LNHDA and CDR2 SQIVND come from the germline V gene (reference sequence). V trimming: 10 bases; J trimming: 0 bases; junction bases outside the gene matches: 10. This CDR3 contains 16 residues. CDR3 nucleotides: TGTGCCACAGGGACAGGGCCACCAGTAGCCAAAAACATTCAGTACTTC. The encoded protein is CATGTGPPVAKNIQYF.

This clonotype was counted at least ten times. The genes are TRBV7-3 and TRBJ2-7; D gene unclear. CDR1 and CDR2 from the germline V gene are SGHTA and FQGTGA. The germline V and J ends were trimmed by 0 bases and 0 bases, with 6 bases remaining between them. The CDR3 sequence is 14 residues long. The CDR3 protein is CASSLTAGSYEQYF. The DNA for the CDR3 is TGTGCCAGCAGCTTAACGGCAGGCTCCTACGAGCAGTACTTC.

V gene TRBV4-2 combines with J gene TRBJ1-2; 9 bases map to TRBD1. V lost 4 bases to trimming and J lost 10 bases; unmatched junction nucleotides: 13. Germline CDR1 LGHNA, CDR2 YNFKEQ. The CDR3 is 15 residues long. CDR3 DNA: TGTGCCAGCAGCCCGAAACCCCGGGACAGGGAGCCCTACACCTTC. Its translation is CASSPKPRDREPYTF.

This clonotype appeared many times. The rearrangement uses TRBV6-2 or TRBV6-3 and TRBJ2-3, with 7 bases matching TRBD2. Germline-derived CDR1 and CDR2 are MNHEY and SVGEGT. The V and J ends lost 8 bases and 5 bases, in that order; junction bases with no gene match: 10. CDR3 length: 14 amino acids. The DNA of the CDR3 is TGTGCCAGCGGAATGGGGTCTAGCGGAGATACGCAGTATTTT. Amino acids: CASGMGSSGDTQYF.

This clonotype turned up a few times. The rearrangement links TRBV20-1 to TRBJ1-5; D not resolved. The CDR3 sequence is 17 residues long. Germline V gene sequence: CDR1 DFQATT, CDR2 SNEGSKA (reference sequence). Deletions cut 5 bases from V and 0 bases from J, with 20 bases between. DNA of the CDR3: TGCAGTGCTTACTCCCACACCTCCCGATATAGCAATCAGCCCCAGCATTTT. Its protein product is CSAYSHTSRYSNQPQHF.

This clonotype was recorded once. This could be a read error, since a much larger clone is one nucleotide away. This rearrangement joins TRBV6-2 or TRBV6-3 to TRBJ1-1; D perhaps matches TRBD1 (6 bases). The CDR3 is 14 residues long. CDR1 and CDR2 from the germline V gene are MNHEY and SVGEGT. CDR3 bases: TGTACCAGCAGCAGGACGACAGGTTTGACTGAAGCTTTCTTT. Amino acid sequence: CTSSRTTGLTEAFF.

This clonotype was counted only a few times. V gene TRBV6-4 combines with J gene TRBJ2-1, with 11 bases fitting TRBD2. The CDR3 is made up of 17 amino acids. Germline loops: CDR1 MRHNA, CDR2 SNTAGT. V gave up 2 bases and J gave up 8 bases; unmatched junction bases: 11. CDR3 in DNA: TGTGCCAGCAGTGACGGTCTAGCGGGAGGCGTTTCAGATGAGCAGTTCTTC. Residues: CASSDGLAGGVSDEQFF.

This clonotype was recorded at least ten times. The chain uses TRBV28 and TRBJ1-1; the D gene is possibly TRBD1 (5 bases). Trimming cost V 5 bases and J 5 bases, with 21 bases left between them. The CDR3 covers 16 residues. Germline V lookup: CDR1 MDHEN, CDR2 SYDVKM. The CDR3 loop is CASSIYQGFRGTEAFF. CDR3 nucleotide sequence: TGTGCCAGCAGTATTTATCAGGGTTTTCGAGGGACTGAAGCTTTCTTT.

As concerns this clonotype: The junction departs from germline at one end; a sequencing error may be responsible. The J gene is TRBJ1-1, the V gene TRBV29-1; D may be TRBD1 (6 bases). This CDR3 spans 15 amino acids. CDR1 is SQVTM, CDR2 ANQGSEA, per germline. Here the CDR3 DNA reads TGCAGCGTTGCCCACAGGGTATCTCTTGATACTGAAGCTTCCTTT. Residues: CSVAHRVSLDTEASF.

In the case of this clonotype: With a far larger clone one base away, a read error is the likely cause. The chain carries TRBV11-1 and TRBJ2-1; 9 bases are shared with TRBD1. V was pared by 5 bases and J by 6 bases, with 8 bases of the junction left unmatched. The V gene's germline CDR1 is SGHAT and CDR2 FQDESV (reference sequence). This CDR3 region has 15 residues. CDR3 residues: CASSGGQGTCNEQFF. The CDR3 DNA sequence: TGTGCCAGCAGCGGGGGACAGGGAACCTGCAATGAGCAGTTCTTC.

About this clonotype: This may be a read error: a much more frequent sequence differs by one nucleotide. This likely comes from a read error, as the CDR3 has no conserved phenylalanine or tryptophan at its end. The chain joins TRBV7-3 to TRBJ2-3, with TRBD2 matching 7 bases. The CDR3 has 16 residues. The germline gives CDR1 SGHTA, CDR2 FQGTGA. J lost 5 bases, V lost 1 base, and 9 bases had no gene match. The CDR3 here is CASSLKRDPRVDTQYL. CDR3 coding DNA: TGTGCCAGCAGCTTAAAGCGGGACCCCCGCGTAGATACGCAGTATCTT.

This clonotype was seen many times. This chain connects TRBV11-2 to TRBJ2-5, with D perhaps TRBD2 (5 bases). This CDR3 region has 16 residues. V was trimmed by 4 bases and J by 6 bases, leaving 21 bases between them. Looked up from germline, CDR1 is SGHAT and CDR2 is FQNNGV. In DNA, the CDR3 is TGTGCCAGCAGCTCGATCCGTTCGTTCGGGATTCAGACCCAGTACTTC. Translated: CASSSIRSFGIQTQYF.

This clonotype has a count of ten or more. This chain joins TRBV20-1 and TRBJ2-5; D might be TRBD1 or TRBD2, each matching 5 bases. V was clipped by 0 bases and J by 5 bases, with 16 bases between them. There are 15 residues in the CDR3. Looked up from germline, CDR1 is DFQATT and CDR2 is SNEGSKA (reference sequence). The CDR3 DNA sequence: TGCAGTGCTAGAGATTGGCCCACCGGGGCGGAGACCCAGTACTTC. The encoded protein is CSARDWPTGAETQYF.

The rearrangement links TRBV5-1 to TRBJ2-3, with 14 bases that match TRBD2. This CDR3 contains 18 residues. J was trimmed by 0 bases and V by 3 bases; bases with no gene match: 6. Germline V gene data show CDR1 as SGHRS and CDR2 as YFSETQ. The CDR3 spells CASSSTSGRVPSTDTQYF. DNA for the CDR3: TGCGCCAGCAGCTCGACTAGCGGGAGGGTCCCTAGCACAGATACGCAGTATTTT.

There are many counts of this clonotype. The CDR3 protein is CASSPLMPSGTSGTYNEQFF. In DNA, the CDR3 is TGTGCCAGCAGTCCCCTCATGCCCTCCGGGACTAGCGGGACCTACAATGAGCAGTTCTTC. The J gene is TRBJ2-1, the V gene TRBV12-3 or TRBV12-4, with 13 bases fitting TRBD2. The CDR3 runs 20 residues. V lost 5 bases and J lost 2; bases outside the gene matches: 15.

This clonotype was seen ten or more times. This CDR3 is CASSLGVSAEKLFF. CDR3 coding DNA: TGTGCCAGCAGCTTGGGGGTCTCGGCCGAAAAACTGTTTTTT. This sequence joins TRBV5-6 and TRBJ1-4, with D uncertain. CDR1 is SGHDT, CDR2 YYEEEE, per germline. V lost 0 bases and J 8 bases, leaving 11 bases between the germline ends. The CDR3 sequence is 14 residues long.

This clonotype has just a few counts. The CDR3 sequence: CASRRQGNYGYTF. The CDR3, as DNA: TGTGCCAGTAGACGACAGGGAAACTATGGCTACACCTTC. The genes are TRBV19 and TRBJ1-2; 7 nucleotides align to TRBD1. Losses at the gene ends were 6 bases for V and 2 bases for J; bases not matched to a gene: 3. The CDR3 contains 13 residues. Germline V gene data show CDR1 as LNHDA and CDR2 as SQIVND (reference sequence). The full variable domain, rest sourced from reference TRBV19 and TRBJ1-2, is DGGITQSPKYLFRKEGQNVTLSCEQNLNHDAMYWYRQDPGQGLRLIYYSQIVNDFQKGDIAEGYSVSREKKESFPLTVTSAQKNPTAFYLCASRRQGNYGYTFGSGTRLTVV.

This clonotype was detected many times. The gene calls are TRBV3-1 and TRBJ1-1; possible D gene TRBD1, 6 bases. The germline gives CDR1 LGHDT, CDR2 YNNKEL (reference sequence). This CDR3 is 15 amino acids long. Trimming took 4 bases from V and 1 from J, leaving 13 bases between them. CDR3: CASSPHLDRNTEAFF. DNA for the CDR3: TGTGCCAGCAGCCCCCATTTGGACAGGAACACTGAAGCTTTCTTT.

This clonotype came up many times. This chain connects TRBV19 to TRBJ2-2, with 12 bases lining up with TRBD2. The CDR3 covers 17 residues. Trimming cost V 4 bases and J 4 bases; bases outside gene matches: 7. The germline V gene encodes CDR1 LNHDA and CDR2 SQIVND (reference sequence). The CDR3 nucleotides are TGTGCCAGTAGTACCCAAGGACTAGCGGGGTCCACCGGGGAGCTGTTTTTT. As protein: CASSTQGLAGSTGELFF.

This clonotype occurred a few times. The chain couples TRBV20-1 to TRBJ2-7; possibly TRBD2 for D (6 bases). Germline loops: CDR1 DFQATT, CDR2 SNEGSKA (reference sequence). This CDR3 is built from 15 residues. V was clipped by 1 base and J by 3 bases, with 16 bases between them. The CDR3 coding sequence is TGCAGTGCTAGAGGCGCTGGGAGGATCTACTACGAGCAGTACTTC. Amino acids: CSARGAGRIYYEQYF.